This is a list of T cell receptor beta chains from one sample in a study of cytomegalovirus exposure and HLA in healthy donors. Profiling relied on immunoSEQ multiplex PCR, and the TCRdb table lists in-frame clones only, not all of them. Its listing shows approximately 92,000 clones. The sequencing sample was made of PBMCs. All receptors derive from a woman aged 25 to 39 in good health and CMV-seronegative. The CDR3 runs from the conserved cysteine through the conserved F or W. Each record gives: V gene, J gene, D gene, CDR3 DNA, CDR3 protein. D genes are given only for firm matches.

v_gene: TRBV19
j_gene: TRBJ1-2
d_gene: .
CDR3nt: TGTGCCAGTAGTATAGCGACAGACGGGGGCTACACCTTC
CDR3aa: CASSIATDGGYTF

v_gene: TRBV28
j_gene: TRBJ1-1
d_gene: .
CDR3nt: TGTGCCAGCAGTTTAATCAGGTCGACTGAAGCTTTCTTT
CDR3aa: CASSLIRSTEAFF

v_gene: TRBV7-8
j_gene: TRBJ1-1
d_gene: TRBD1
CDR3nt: TGTGCCAGCAGCCAGGGGGCCGCCGTTATGAACACTGAAGCTTTCTTT
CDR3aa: CASSQGAAVMNTEAFF

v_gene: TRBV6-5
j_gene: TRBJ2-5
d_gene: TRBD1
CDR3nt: TGTGCCAGCAGTTACTCGATGAACAACAGGGGAGAGACCCAGTACTTC
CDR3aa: CASSYSMNNRGETQYF

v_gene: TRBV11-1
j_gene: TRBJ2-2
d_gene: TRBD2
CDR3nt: TGTGCCAGCAGCTTGACTAGCGGGGGTATCGGGGAGCTGTTTTTT
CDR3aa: CASSLTSGGIGELFF

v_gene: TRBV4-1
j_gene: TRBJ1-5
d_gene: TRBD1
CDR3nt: TGCGCCAGCAGCCGTACGGGACAGGGGTATCAGCCCCAGCATTTT
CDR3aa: CASSRTGQGYQPQHF

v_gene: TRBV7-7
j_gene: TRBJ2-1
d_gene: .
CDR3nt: TGTGCTAGCAGCTTAGGACTTGGGAGTGAGCAGTTCTTC
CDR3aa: CASSLGLGSEQFF

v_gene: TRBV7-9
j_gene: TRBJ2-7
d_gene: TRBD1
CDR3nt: TGTGCCAGCAGCGAGGGACAGAGCTCCTACGAGCAGTACTTC
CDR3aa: CASSEGQSSYEQYF

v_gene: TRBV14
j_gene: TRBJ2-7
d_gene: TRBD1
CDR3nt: TGTGCCAGCAGCCAATCCAGGGGGCACTTCACCTCCTACGAGCAGTACTTC
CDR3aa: CASSQSRGHFTSYEQYF

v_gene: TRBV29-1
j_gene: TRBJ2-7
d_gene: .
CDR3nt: TGCAGCGTTGTGCATTTGGGGGGTAGGTTCGAGCAGTACTTC
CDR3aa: CSVVHLGGRFEQYF

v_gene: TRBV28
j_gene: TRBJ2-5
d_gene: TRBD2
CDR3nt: TGTGCCAGCCCTCCGGGACTAGCGGGGGCTCAAGAGACCCAGTACTTC
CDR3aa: CASPPGLAGAQETQYF

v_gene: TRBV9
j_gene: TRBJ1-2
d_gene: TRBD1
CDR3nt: TGTGCCAGCAGCCTCACAGGGGTTGCCTATGGCTACACCTTC
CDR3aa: CASSLTGVAYGYTF

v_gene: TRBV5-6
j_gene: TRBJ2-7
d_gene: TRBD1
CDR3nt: TGTGCCAGCAGCCGTCGTACAGGGGACCTCTACGAGCAGTACTTC
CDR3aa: CASSRRTGDLYEQYF

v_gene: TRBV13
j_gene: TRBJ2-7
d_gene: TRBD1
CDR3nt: TGTGCCAGCAGCTTCCGACCGGGACAGGGATTGTACGAGCAGTACTTC
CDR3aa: CASSFRPGQGLYEQYF

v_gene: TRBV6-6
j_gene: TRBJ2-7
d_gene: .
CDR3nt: TGTGCCAGCAGTCAGAGTAGCTCCTACGAGCAGTACTTC
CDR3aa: CASSQSSSYEQYF

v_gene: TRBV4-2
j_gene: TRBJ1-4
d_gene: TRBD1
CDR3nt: TGTGCCAGCAGCCAGGTCCCGGGACAGAATAATGAAAAACTGTTTTTT
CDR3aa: CASSQVPGQNNEKLFF

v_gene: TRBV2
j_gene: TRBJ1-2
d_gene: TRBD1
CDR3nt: TGTGCCAGCAGAGGGACAGCGAATGGCTACACCTTC
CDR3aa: CASRGTANGYTF

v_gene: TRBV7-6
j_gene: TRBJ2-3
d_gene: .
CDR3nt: TGTGCCAGCAGCTTGAGAGGACAGCCCACAGATACGCAGTATTTT
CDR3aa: CASSLRGQPTDTQYF

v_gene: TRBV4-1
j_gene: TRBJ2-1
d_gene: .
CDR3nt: TGCGCCAGCAGCCAGCCGGGGAAGGCCAATGAGCAGTTCTTC
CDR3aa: CASSQPGKANEQFF

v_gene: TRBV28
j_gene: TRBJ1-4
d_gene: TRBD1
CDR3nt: TGTGCCAGCAGTTCCGGGACAGGGAGTGTAAAACTGTTTTTT
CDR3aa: CASSSGTGSVKLFF

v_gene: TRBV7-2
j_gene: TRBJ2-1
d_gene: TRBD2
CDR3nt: TGTGCCAGCAGCCCGACGGGGGGGAATGAGCAGTTCTTC
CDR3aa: CASSPTGGNEQFF

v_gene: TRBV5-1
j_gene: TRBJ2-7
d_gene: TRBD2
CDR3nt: TGCGCCAGCAGCTCCCCGACTAGCGGGAGTAGGGGGAAGCACACCGAGCAGTACTTC
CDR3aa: CASSSPTSGSRGKHTEQYF